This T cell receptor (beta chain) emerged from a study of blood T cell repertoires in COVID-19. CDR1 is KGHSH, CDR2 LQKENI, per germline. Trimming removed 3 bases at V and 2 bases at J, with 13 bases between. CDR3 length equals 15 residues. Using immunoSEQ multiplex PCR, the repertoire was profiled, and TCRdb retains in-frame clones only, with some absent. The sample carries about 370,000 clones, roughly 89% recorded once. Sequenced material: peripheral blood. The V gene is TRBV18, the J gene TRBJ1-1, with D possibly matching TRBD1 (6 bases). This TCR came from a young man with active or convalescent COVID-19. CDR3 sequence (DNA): TGTGCCAGCTCACCCTACGGGACATCTAACACTGAAGCTTTCTTT. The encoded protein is CASSPYGTSNTEAFF.